Listed below are T cell receptor beta chains from one sample, sequenced in a study of T cell responses to AZD1222 COVID-19 vaccine. Profiling relied on immunoSEQ multiplex PCR, and the TCRdb table lists in-frame clones only, not all of them. In the table there are roughly 70,000 clones, more than 75% of which are singletons. Source: peripheral blood, taken on day 0 of AZD1222 vaccination. The receptor source for this set is an adult in good health. Each CDR3 is given with its conserved first and last residue. The D gene is left open where the match is weak. Clone size appears in some rows only: once, few, many, or a class for an expanded clone.

J: TRBJ1-3; size: -; V: TRBV19; D: -; CDR3: CASSMGDSWEGNTIYF; DNA: TGTGCCAGTAGTATGGGCGACAGCTGGGAAGGAAACACCATATATTTT
J: TRBJ1-2; size: -; V: TRBV2; D: -; CDR3: CASRSGGDYGYTF; DNA: TGTGCCAGCAGGTCCGGGGGGGACTATGGCTACACCTTC
J: TRBJ2-7; size: once; V: TRBV28; D: -; CDR3: CASRPAGVGGEQYF; DNA: TGTGCCAGCAGGCCCGCCGGAGTGGGGGGCGAGCAGTACTTC
J: TRBJ1-2; size: -; V: TRBV28; D: -; CDR3: CASRLTGNYGYTF; DNA: TGTGCCAGCAGACTTACAGGAAACTATGGCTACACCTTC
J: TRBJ2-7; size: -; V: TRBV6-5; D: TRBD2; CDR3: CASSYTSGSSYEQYF; DNA: TGTGCCAGCAGTTACACTAGCGGGAGCTCCTACGAGCAGTACTTC
J: TRBJ1-5; size: once; V: TRBV6-4; D: -; CDR3: CASSGESLPQHF; DNA: TGTGCCAGCAGCGGAGAGTCGCTGCCCCAGCATTTT
J: TRBJ2-7; size: once; V: TRBV11-1; D: -; CDR3: CASSLAGGDYEQYF; DNA: TGTGCCAGCAGCCTCGCTGGAGGGGACTACGAGCAGTACTTC
J: TRBJ1-6; size: -; V: TRBV5-4; D: TRBD1; CDR3: CASSPWDRGGNSPLHF; DNA: TGTGCCAGCAGCCCGTGGGACAGGGGGGGGAATTCACCCCTCCACTTT
J: TRBJ2-7; size: -; V: TRBV27; D: -; CDR3: CASGWTVTNEQYF; DNA: TGTGCCAGTGGATGGACAGTCACCAACGAGCAGTACTTC
J: TRBJ1-5; size: -; V: TRBV19; D: -; CDR3: CASSTLPRGNQPQHF; DNA: TGTGCCAGTAGTACTCTCCCGCGGGGCAATCAGCCCCAGCATTTT
J: TRBJ2-3; size: -; V: TRBV7-9; D: -; CDR3: CASSYVTDTQYF; DNA: TGTGCCAGCAGTTACGTCACAGATACGCAGTATTTT
J: TRBJ2-2; size: -; V: TRBV11-3; D: -; CDR3: CASSFTGELFF; DNA: TGTGCCAGCAGCTTCACCGGGGAGCTGTTTTTT
J: TRBJ1-5; size: -; V: TRBV18; D: TRBD1; CDR3: CASSPTGTGSNQPQHF; DNA: TGTGCCAGCTCACCAACGGGGACAGGGTCCAATCAGCCCCAGCATTTT
J: TRBJ1-6; size: -; V: TRBV6-5; D: -; CDR3: CASSYTPSSYNSPLHF; DNA: TGTGCCAGCAGTTACACTCCAAGCTCCTATAATTCACCCCTCCACTTT
J: TRBJ2-6; size: -; V: TRBV6-4; D: TRBD1; CDR3: CASSPRQGDSGANVLTF; DNA: TGTGCCAGCAGTCCTAGACAGGGAGACTCTGGGGCCAACGTCCTGACTTTC
J: TRBJ2-3; size: -; V: TRBV11-3; D: TRBD2; CDR3: CASSLGTSGRTDTQYF; DNA: TGTGCCAGCAGCTTAGGTACTAGCGGGAGGACAGATACGCAGTATTTT
J: TRBJ1-4; size: -; V: TRBV4-1; D: -; CDR3: CASSPPAATNEKLFF; DNA: TGCGCCAGCAGTCCACCGGCTGCAACTAATGAAAAACTGTTTTTT
J: TRBJ1-1; size: -; V: TRBV20-1; D: -; CDR3: CSALLGEAFF; DNA: TGCAGTGCTCTCCTCGGAGAAGCTTTCTTT
J: TRBJ1-2; size: -; V: TRBV12-3/TRBV12-4; D: -; CDR3: CASSRTALLGYTF; DNA: TGTGCCTCCAGTCGGACAGCTCTCCTGGGCTACACCTTC
J: TRBJ1-2; size: -; V: TRBV6-1; D: -; CDR3: CASSDSVYSFYGYTF; DNA: TGTGCCAGCAGTGATTCCGTGTATTCTTTCTATGGCTACACCTTC
J: TRBJ2-1; size: -; V: TRBV18; D: TRBD2; CDR3: CASSQAGGPDNEQFF; DNA: TGTGCCAGCTCACAAGCGGGAGGGCCTGACAATGAGCAGTTCTTC
J: TRBJ2-2; size: -; V: TRBV9; D: -; CDR3: CASSVNSRPHTGELFF; DNA: TGTGCCAGCAGCGTAAACTCCCGACCCCACACCGGGGAGCTGTTTTTT